A selection of T cell receptor beta chains follows, all from one sample in a study of T-cell memory formation after mild COVID-19. One entry per CDR3 protein results from TCRdb running MiXCR on the 5' RACE reads. The table includes about 170,000 distinct CDR3 sequences, 10% to 15% detected once. Sequencing input: PBMCs or a T cell subset sorted from them (not recorded which). The receptors here all came from a man aged 18 to 35 who had mild COVID-19 (a few samples of this study predate the infection). Cell type and time point are not known. Each CDR3 is given without its conserved first and last residue. Each record gives: D gene, V gene, J gene, CDR3 protein. A D gene is named only where the DNA matches it firmly.

>NA|TRBV7-9|TRBJ2-2
ASSLSRGELF
>TRBD1|TRBV20-1|TRBJ2-3
SAQGLGQPSLGTDTQY
>TRBD1|TRBV29-1|TRBJ2-3
SVGTGGHTDTQY
>NA|TRBV18|TRBJ1-5
ASSPLNYDSYSNQPQH
>TRBD1|TRBV20-1|TRBJ2-5
SPDREETQY
>NA|TRBV24-1|TRBJ2-2
ATSRTGVPGELF
>NA|TRBV12-3/TRBV12-4|TRBJ1-1
ASRMTGNTEAF
>NA|TRBV6-5|TRBJ1-1
ASRRRNTEAF
>NA|TRBV20-1|TRBJ1-6
SARDHQAGNSPLH
>NA|TRBV12-3/TRBV12-4|TRBJ2-5
ASSFWGAETQY
>NA|TRBV7-2|TRBJ2-3
ASSFRGLIDTQY
>NA|TRBV6-5|TRBJ1-6
ASSYKGGKDSPLH
>NA|TRBV12-3/TRBV12-4|TRBJ2-1
ASSFVAVYNEQF
>NA|TRBV14|TRBJ2-5
ASSPPGLEETQY
>NA|TRBV27|TRBJ2-1
ASRRAHLPRGEQF
>TRBD1|TRBV20-1|TRBJ1-5
SARGAGGYQPQH
>NA|TRBV7-9|TRBJ1-1
ASSQEFTEAF
>NA|TRBV27|TRBJ2-3
ASSRNPRAYTQY
>NA|TRBV5-6|TRBJ1-2
ASSPPTAYGYT
>TRBD1|TRBV20-1|TRBJ1-1
SAYYTGATEAF
>NA|TRBV18|TRBJ2-4
ASSQSGDVSIQY
>NA|TRBV28|TRBJ2-1
ASSPHLASNNEQF
>NA|TRBV11-2|TRBJ2-5
ASSLQQSKETQY
>NA|TRBV7-4|TRBJ1-5
ASSFLATAHNQPQH
>NA|TRBV7-6|TRBJ1-6
ASSPTGLDSPLH
>TRBD1|TRBV7-2|TRBJ2-2
ASSNRDRAGELF
>NA|TRBV6-1|TRBJ1-1
ASSEAGGADTEAF
>NA|TRBV7-2|TRBJ1-2
ASSLEGLFHGYT
>TRBD1|TRBV5-1|TRBJ2-7
ASSPDRAEQY
>TRBD2|TRBV25-1|TRBJ2-1
ASSEGVAGARSSYNEQF
>NA|TRBV4-3|TRBJ2-3
ASSQDLLAADTQY
>NA|TRBV24-1|TRBJ2-1
ATSASSRGEQF
>TRBD1|TRBV7-2|TRBJ1-1
ASSSPGGDTEAF
>NA|TRBV7-9|TRBJ1-1
ASSVHRLGTEAF
>TRBD1|TRBV29-1|TRBJ1-2
SAGQGLNYGYT
>NA|TRBV6-5|TRBJ1-1
ASTPRPTGHTEAF
>TRBD1|TRBV7-2|TRBJ1-3
ASSPTGPPGNTIY
>TRBD1|TRBV7-2|TRBJ2-7
ASRLKGASYEQY
>NA|TRBV20-1|TRBJ1-1
SAPRELNTEAF
>TRBD1|TRBV20-1|TRBJ1-4
SAREKPGQGPLARYEKLF
>NA|TRBV15|TRBJ2-7
ATSRDGDGTYEQY
>NA|TRBV6-5|TRBJ1-4
ASRRDEKLF
>NA|TRBV6-5|TRBJ1-2
ASRLNRESNYGYT
>NA|TRBV20-1|TRBJ2-3
SARDPRTGADTQY